A selection of T cell receptor beta chains follows, all from one sample in a study of blood T cell repertoires in COVID-19. Assay used: immunoSEQ multiplex PCR; TCRdb lists only in-frame clones, some missing. Of approximately 130,000 clones listed, 65% to 90% are singletons. The sample was peripheral blood. These receptors all stem from a woman aged 55-70 years with active or convalescent COVID-19. The CDR3 runs from the conserved cysteine through the conserved F or W. D genes are given only for firm matches. Not all rows give a size; the values are once, few, many and, for expanded clones, a class.

j_call clone_size d_call v_call cdr3_aa cdr3_nt
TRBJ2-7 NA TRBD2 TRBV28 CASSLTSEVSGSYGEQYF TGTGCCAGCAGTCTGACGTCGGAAGTTAGCGGGAGCTATGGCGAGCAGTACTTC
TRBJ2-1 few TRBD1 TRBV28 CASSSLTGVTYNEQFF TGTGCCAGCAGTTCCCTGACAGGGGTTACCTACAATGAGCAGTTCTTC
TRBJ1-2 NA NA TRBV19 CASSKEASRQSGYTF TGTGCCAGTAGCAAGGAAGCCTCCAGGCAGTCCGGCTACACCTTC
TRBJ2-7 NA TRBD2 TRBV5-4 CASSLVSSGTYEQYF TGTGCCAGCAGCTTGGTGTCTAGCGGGACATACGAGCAGTACTTC
TRBJ2-3 NA NA TRBV6-5 CASTNGADTQYF TGTGCCAGCACCAACGGGGCAGATACGCAGTATTTT
TRBJ1-6 NA TRBD1 TRBV7-3 CASSLSTGGLPSYNSPLHF TGTGCCAGCAGCCTGAGCACAGGGGGCTTACCTTCCTATAATTCACCCCTCCACTTT
TRBJ1-2 NA NA TRBV2 CASTGGEPYGYTF TGTGCCAGCACCGGGGGAGAGCCCTATGGCTACACCTTC
TRBJ2-1 NA TRBD2 TRBV7-9 CASSAQGGVDEQFF TGTGCCAGCAGCGCCCAGGGAGGGGTGGATGAGCAGTTCTTC
TRBJ2-1 NA NA TRBV18 CASSQFIAEGSNEQFF TGTGCCAGCTCACAATTCATAGCGGAGGGGTCCAATGAGCAGTTCTTC
TRBJ2-3 NA NA TRBV18 CASSPIVFDTQYF TGTGCCAGCTCACCAATCGTTTTTGATACGCAGTATTTT
TRBJ2-1 NA NA TRBV12-3/TRBV12-4 CASSFMRAEQFF TGTGCCAGCAGTTTTATGCGGGCTGAGCAGTTCTTC
TRBJ1-1 NA NA TRBV20-1 CSATGQTEAFF TGCAGTGCTACCGGACAGACTGAAGCTTTCTTT
TRBJ1-5 NA NA TRBV2 CASRGGISAGDQPQHF TGTGCCAGCAGGGGGGGGATCTCAGCGGGCGATCAGCCCCAGCATTTT
TRBJ1-2 NA NA TRBV20-1 CSASGLSGYTF TGCAGTGCCTCAGGGCTTTCTGGCTACACCTTC
TRBJ2-1 NA TRBD2 TRBV9 CASSSRRGSGSSYEQFF TGTGCCAGCAGCTCCCGCCGGGGTAGCGGGAGCTCCTATGAGCAGTTCTTC
TRBJ1-4 NA TRBD1 TRBV30 CAWSTDRVGRDEKLFF TGTGCCTGGAGTACGGACAGGGTGGGGCGGGATGAAAAACTGTTTTTT
TRBJ1-2 NA NA TRBV6-5 CASSYQGGVYGYTF TGTGCCAGCAGTTACCAGGGCGGGGTCTATGGCTACACCTTC
TRBJ2-1 NA TRBD2 TRBV5-4 CASSFPPSGRYYNEQFF TGTGCCAGCAGTTTCCCTCCCAGCGGGAGGTATTACAATGAGCAGTTCTTC
TRBJ2-6 NA TRBD2 TRBV7-9 CASSSASGRGANVLTF TGTGCCAGCAGCTCAGCTAGCGGGAGGGGGGCCAACGTCCTGACTTTC
TRBJ1-6 few TRBD1 TRBV19 CASSTRTGVSNSPLHF TGTGCCAGTAGTACCCGGACAGGGGTGAGTAATTCACCCCTCCACTTT
TRBJ1-5 NA NA TRBV5-1 CASSFGGDQPQHF TGCGCCAGCAGCTTCGGGGGGGATCAGCCCCAGCATTTT
TRBJ2-7 NA NA TRBV18 CASSPYGLAEEQYF TGTGCCAGCTCACCGTACGGTTTAGCAGAAGAGCAGTACTTC
TRBJ2-1 NA NA TRBV4-2 CASSQVRFPDEQFF TGTGCCAGCAGCCAAGTTCGATTTCCGGATGAGCAGTTCTTC
TRBJ1-5 few TRBD1 TRBV28 CASRGQLSNQPQHF TGTGCCAGCAGGGGACAGCTTAGCAATCAGCCCCAGCATTTT
TRBJ2-3 NA NA TRBV11-2 CASSFERGYTDTQYF TGTGCCAGCAGCTTCGAACGGGGATACACAGATACGCAGTATTTT
TRBJ1-4 NA NA TRBV18 CASSPDGLGGEKLFF TGTGCCAGCTCACCAGACGGTCTCGGAGGTGAAAAACTGTTTTTT
TRBJ1-3 NA NA TRBV4-1 CASSSAEGNTIYF TGCGCCAGCAGTTCAGCGGAGGGGAACACCATATATTTT
TRBJ2-3 NA NA TRBV5-4 CASSLTSSGTDTQYF TGTGCCAGCAGCTTAACTTCCAGCGGCACAGATACGCAGTATTTT
TRBJ1-3 NA TRBD1 TRBV6-5 CASSQTGTGNTIYF TGTGCCAGCAGCCAGACAGGGACTGGAAACACCATATATTTT
TRBJ1-5 NA TRBD1 TRBV4-2 CASSQDRQGVSQPQHF TGTGCCAGCAGCCAAGATAGACAGGGGGTTAGCCAGCCCCAGCATTTT
TRBJ1-1 NA TRBD1 TRBV2 CASSVPGTVNTEAFF TGTGCCAGCAGCGTTCCCGGGACAGTGAACACTGAAGCTTTCTTT
TRBJ2-7 NA NA TRBV6-5 CASSYDRFYEQYF TGTGCCAGCAGTTACGACAGATTCTACGAGCAGTACTTC
TRBJ2-1 NA TRBD2 TRBV19 CASSFGLAVNEQFF TGTGCCAGTAGTTTCGGACTAGCGGTGAATGAGCAGTTCTTC
TRBJ2-7 NA TRBD2 TRBV3-1/TRBV3-2 CASSQGGFSDLAGVYYEQYF TGTGCCAGCAGCCAAGGAGGATTCAGTGACTTAGCGGGGGTATACTACGAGCAGTACTTC
TRBJ1-5 NA TRBD1 TRBV4-2 CASSQGQGAYQPQHF TGTGCCAGCAGCCAAGGGCAGGGGGCCTACCAGCCCCAGCATTTT
TRBJ1-3 NA NA TRBV10-3 CATHQGSGNTIYF TGTGCCACCCACCAGGGGTCGGGAAACACCATATATTTT
TRBJ1-4 NA NA TRBV6-5 CASRQQDGTNEKLFF TGTGCCAGCAGACAACAGGACGGGACTAATGAAAAACTGTTTTTT
TRBJ2-2 NA TRBD2 TRBV2 CASSQAGGPTGELFF TGTGCCAGCAGTCAAGCGGGGGGACCCACCGGGGAGCTGTTTTTT
TRBJ2-7 NA NA TRBV4-3 CASSPRTGNYEQYF TGCGCCAGCAGCCCGCGGACTGGAAACTACGAGCAGTACTTC
TRBJ2-7 once NA TRBV11-2 CASSQGSLTEQYF TGTGCCAGCAGCCAGGGGAGCCTTACCGAGCAGTACTTC
TRBJ2-2 NA TRBD1 TRBV29-1 CSVGQGYTGELFF TGCAGCGTCGGACAGGGATACACCGGGGAGCTGTTTTTT
TRBJ2-1 NA TRBD2 TRBV18 CASSLGTSGVNEQFF TGTGCCAGCTCACTTGGGACTAGCGGCGTTAATGAGCAGTTCTTC
TRBJ2-2 NA TRBD2 TRBV5-4 CASSPPFLAESTGELFF TGTGCCAGCAGCCCTCCGTTTCTAGCGGAGAGCACCGGGGAGCTGTTTTTT
TRBJ1-2 NA TRBD1 TRBV4-1 CASSQDKGAGYGYTF TGCGCCAGCAGCCAAGATAAGGGGGCGGGCTATGGCTACACCTTC
TRBJ1-2 NA TRBD1 TRBV11-2 CASTPTGGSFPGYTF TGTGCCAGCACACCGACAGGGGGCTCTTTTCCTGGCTACACCTTC
TRBJ1-4 NA NA TRBV19 CASSPPGGAGEKLFF TGTGCCAGTAGTCCCCCGGGCGGGGCAGGAGAAAAACTGTTTTTT
TRBJ1-2 NA NA TRBV5-1 CASMDPGSTRGGYTF TGCGCCAGCATGGACCCCGGGTCGACCCGGGGTGGCTACACCTTC
TRBJ2-1 NA NA TRBV24-1 CATSEGGATYNEQFF TGTGCCACCAGTGAGGGCGGGGCGACCTACAATGAGCAGTTCTTC
TRBJ2-1 NA NA TRBV25-1 CASSGGRYYNEQFF TGTGCCAGCAGTGGAGGCAGATACTACAATGAGCAGTTCTTC
TRBJ1-5 NA NA TRBV7-2 CASSLVSGGSNQPQHF TGTGCCAGCAGCTTAGTGTCCGGGGGTAGCAATCAGCCCCAGCATTTT
TRBJ1-1 NA TRBD1 TRBV5-4 CASSTLGAGGNTEAFF TGTGCCAGCAGCACACTGGGGGCAGGGGGGAACACTGAAGCTTTCTTT
TRBJ1-2 NA NA TRBV12-3/TRBV12-4 CASRPFQGDGYTF TGTGCCAGCAGGCCATTCCAGGGTGATGGCTACACCTTC
TRBJ2-7 NA NA TRBV6-5 CASSTYEQYF TGTGCCAGCAGTACATACGAGCAGTACTTC
TRBJ1-4 NA TRBD1 TRBV7-9 CASSWTGSDEKLFF TGTGCCAGCAGCTGGACAGGGAGTGATGAAAAACTGTTTTTT
TRBJ1-4 NA NA TRBV28 CASSLLLSGATNEKLFF TGTGCCAGCAGCTTACTGCTTTCAGGGGCAACTAATGAAAAACTGTTTTTT